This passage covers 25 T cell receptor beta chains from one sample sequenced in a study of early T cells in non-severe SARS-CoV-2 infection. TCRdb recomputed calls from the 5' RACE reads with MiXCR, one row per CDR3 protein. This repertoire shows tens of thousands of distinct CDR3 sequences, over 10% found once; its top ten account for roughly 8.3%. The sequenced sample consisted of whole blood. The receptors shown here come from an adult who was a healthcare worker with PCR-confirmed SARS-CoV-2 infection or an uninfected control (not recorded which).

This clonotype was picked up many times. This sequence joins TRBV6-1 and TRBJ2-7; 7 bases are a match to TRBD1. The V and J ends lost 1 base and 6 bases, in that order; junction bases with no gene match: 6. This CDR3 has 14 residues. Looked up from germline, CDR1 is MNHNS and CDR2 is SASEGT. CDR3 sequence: CASSEGTGHLEQYF. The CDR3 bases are TGTGCCAGCAGTGAAGGGACAGGACACCTCGAGCAGTACTTC.

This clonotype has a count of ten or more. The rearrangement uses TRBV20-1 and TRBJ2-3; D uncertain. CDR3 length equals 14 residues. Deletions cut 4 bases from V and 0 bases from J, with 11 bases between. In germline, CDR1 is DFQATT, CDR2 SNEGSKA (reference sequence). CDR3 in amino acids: CSAKISSSTDTQYF. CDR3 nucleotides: TGCAGTGCTAAAATCAGCTCTAGCACAGATACGCAGTATTTT.

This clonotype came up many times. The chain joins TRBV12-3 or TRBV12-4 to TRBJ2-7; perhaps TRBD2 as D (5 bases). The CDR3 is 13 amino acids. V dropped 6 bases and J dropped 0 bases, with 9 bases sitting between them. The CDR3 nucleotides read TGTGCCAGCAGCAGAGGGTCCTCCTACGAGCAGTACTTC. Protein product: CASSRGSSYEQYF.

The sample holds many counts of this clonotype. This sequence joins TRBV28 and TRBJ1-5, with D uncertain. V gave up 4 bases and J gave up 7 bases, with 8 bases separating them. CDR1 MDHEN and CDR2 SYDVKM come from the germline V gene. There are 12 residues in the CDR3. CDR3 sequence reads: CASSSRGQPQHF. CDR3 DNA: TGTGCCAGCAGTTCTAGAGGGCAGCCCCAGCATTTT.

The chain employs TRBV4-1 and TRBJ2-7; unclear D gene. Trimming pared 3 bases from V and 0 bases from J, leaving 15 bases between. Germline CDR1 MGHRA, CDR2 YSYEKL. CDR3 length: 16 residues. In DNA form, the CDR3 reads TGCGCCAGCAGCCACTCCAGCCGTCCGAACTCCTACGAGCAGTACTTC. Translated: CASSHSSRPNSYEQYF.

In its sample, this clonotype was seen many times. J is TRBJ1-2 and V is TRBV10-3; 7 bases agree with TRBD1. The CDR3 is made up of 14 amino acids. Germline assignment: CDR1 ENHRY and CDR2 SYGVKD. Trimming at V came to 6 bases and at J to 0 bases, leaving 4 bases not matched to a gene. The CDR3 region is CAIRGTVTNYGYTF. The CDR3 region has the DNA TGTGCCATCAGAGGGACAGTGACTAACTATGGCTACACCTTC.

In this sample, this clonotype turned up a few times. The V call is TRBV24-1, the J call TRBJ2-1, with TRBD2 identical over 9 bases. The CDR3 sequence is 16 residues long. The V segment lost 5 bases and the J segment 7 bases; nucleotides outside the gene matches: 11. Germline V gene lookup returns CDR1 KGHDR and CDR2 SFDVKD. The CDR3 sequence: CATSGERGRAVNEQFF. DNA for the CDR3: TGTGCCACCAGTGGTGAGCGCGGGAGGGCCGTTAATGAGCAGTTCTTC.

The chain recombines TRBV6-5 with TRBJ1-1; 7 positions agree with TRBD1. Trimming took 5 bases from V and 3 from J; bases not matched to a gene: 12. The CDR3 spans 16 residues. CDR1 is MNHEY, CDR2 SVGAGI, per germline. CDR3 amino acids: CASSTLQGRVHTEAFF. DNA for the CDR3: TGTGCCAGCAGTACGTTACAGGGGCGGGTTCACACTGAAGCTTTCTTT.

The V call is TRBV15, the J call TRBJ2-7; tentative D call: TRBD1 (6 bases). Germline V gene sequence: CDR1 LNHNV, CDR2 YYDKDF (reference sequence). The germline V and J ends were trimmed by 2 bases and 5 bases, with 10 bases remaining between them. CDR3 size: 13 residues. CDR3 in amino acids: CATSRSGVHEQYF. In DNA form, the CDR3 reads TGTGCCACCAGCAGATCAGGGGTCCACGAGCAGTACTTC.

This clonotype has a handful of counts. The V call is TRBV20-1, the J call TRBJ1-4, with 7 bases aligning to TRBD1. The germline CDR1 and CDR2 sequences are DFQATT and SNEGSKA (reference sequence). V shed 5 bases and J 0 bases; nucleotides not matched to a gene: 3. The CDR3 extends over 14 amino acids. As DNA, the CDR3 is TGCAGTGCTGGACAGGATGCAACTAATGAAAAACTGTTTTTT. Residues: CSAGQDATNEKLFF.

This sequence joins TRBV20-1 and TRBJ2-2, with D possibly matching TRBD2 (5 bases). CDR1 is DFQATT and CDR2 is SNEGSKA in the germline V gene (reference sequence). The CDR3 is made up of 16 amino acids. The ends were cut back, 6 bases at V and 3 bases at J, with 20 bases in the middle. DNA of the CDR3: TGCAGTGCGAGCGGTGGTTTAGGTCGAGACACCGGGGAGCTGTTTTTT. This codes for CSASGGLGRDTGELFF.

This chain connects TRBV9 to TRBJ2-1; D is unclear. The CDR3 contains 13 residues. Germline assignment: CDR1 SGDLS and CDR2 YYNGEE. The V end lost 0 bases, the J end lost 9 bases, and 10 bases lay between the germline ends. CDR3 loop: CASSVVSWREQFF. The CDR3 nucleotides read TGTGCCAGCAGCGTAGTATCCTGGCGTGAGCAGTTCTTC. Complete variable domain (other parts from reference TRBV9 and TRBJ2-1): DSGVTQTPKHLITATGQRVTLRCSPRSGDLSVYWYQQSLDQGLQFLIQYYNGEERAKGNILERFSAQQFPDLHSELNLSSLELGDSALYFCASSVVSWREQFFGPGTRLTVL.

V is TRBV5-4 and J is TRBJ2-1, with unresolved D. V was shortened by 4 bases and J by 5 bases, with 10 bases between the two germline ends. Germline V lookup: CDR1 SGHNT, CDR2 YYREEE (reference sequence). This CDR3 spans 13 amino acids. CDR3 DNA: TGTGCCAGCAGCCCCGAGGAAGACAATGAGCAGTTCTTC. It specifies CASSPEEDNEQFF.

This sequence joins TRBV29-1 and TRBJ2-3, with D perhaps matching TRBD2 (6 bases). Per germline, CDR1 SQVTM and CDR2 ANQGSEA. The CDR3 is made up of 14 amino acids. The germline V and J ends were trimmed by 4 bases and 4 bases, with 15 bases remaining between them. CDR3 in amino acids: CSVGRAGQPDTQYF. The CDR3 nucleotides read TGCAGCGTTGGTAGGGCGGGGCAGCCAGATACGCAGTATTTT.

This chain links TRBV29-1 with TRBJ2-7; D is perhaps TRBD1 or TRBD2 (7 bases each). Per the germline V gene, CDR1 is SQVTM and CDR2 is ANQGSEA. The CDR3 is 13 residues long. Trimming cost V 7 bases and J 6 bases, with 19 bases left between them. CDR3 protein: CSARGGGHIEQYF. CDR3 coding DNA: TGCAGCGCGAGGGGAGGGGGCCATATCGAGCAGTACTTC.

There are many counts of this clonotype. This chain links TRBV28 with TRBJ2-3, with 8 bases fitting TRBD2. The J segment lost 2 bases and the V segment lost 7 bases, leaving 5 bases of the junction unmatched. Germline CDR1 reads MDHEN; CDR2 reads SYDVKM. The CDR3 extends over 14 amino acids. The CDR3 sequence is CASKYGLATDTQYF. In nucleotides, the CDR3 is TGTGCCAGCAAGTACGGACTAGCCACAGATACGCAGTATTTT.

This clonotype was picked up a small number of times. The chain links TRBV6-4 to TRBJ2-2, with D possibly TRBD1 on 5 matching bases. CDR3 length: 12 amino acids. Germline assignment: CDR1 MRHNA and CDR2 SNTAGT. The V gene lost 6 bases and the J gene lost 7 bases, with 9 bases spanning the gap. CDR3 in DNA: TGTGCCAGCAGCGGACACTTCGGGGAGCTGTTTTTT. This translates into CASSGHFGELFF.

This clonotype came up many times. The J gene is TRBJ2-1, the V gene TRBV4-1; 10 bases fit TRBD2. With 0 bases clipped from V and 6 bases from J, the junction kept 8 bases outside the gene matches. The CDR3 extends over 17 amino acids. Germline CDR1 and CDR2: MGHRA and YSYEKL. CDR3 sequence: CASSQEAEREGINEQFF. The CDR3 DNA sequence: TGCGCCAGCAGCCAAGAAGCCGAGCGGGAGGGTATCAATGAGCAGTTCTTC.

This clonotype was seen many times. Written as DNA, the CDR3 is TGCAGCGTTACCGGACAGGGGTTGATCGGGGAGCTGTTTTTT. This codes for CSVTGQGLIGELFF. The rearrangement joins TRBV29-1 to TRBJ2-2, with 9 nucleotides matching TRBD1. J gave up 7 bases and V 5 bases, and 8 bases lay outside the gene matches. This CDR3 is 14 amino acids long. CDR1 is SQVTM and CDR2 is ANQGSEA in the germline V gene.

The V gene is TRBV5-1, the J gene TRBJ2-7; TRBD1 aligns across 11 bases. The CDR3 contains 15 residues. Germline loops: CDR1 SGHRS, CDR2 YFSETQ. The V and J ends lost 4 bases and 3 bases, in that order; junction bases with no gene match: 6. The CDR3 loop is CASSPGQGANYEQYF. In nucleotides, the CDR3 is TGCGCCAGCAGCCCCGGACAGGGGGCGAACTACGAGCAGTACTTC.

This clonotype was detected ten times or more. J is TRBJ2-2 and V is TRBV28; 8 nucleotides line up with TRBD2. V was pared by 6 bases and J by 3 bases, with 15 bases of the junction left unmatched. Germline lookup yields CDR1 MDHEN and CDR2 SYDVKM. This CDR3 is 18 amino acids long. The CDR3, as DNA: TGTGCCAGCAGACCCATAGGACTAGCCCTTCGAGACACCGGGGAGCTGTTTTTT. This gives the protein CASRPIGLALRDTGELFF. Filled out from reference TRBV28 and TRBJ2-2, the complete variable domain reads DVKVTQSSRYLVKRTGEKVFLECVQDMDHENMFWYRQDPGLGLRLIYFSYDVKMKEKGDIPEGYSVSREKKERFSLILESASTNQTSMYLCASRPIGLALRDTGELFFGEGSRLTVL.

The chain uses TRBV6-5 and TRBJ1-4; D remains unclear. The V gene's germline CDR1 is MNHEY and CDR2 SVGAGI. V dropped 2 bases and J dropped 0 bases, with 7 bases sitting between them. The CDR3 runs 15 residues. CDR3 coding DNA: TGTGCCAGCAGTTACAGTCTCGCAACTAATGAAAAACTGTTTTTT. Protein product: CASSYSLATNEKLFF.

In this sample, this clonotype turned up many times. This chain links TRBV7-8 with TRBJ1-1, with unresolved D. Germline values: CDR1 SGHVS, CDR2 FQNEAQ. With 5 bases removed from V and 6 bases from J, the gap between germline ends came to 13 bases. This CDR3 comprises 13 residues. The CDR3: CASSRAFGAEAFF. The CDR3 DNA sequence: TGTGCCAGCAGCCGCGCCTTTGGGGCTGAAGCTTTCTTT.

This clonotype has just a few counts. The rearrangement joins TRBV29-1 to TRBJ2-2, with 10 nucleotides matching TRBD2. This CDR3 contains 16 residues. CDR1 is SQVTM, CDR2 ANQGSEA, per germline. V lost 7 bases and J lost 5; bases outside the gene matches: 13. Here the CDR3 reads CSAGRRSGRGTGELFF. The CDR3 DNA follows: TGCAGCGCCGGGCGAAGGAGCGGGAGGGGAACCGGGGAGCTGTTTTTT.

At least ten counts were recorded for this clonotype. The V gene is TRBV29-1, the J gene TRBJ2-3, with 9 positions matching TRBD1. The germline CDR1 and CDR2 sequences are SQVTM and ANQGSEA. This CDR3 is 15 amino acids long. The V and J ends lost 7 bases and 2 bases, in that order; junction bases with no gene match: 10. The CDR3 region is CSAPQGASHTDTQYF. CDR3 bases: TGCAGCGCTCCACAGGGGGCCAGCCACACAGATACGCAGTATTTT.